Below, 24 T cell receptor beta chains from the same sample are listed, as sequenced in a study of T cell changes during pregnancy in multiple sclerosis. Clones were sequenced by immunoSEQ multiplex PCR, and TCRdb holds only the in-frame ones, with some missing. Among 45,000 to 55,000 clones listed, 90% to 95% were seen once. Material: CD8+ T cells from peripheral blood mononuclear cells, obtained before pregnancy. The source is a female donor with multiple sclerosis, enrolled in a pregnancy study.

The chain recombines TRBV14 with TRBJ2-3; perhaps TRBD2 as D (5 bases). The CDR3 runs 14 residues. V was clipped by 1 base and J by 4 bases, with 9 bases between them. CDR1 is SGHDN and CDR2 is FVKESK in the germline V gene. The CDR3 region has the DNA TGTGCCAGCAGCCAAGGCGGGCCCGCAGATACGCAGTATTTT. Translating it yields CASSQGGPADTQYF. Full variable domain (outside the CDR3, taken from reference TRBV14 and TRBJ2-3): EAGVTQFPSHSVIEKGQTVTLRCDPISGHDNLYWYRRVMGKEIKFLLHFVKESKQDESGMPNNRFLAERTGGTYSTLKVQPAELEDSGVYFCASSQGGPADTQYFGPGTRLTVL.

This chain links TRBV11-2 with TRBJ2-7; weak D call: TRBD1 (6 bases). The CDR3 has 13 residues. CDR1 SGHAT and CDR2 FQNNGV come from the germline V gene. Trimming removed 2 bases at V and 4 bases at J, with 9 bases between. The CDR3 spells CASSLQGIYEQYF. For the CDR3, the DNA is TGTGCCAGCAGCTTACAGGGGATATACGAGCAGTACTTC.

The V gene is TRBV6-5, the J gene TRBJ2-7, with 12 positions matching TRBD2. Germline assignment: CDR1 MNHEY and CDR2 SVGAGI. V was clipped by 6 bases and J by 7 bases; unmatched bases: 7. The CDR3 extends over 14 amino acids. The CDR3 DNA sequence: TGTGCCAGCAGCAGACTAGCGGGAGCTCAGGAGCAGTACTTC. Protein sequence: CASSRLAGAQEQYF.

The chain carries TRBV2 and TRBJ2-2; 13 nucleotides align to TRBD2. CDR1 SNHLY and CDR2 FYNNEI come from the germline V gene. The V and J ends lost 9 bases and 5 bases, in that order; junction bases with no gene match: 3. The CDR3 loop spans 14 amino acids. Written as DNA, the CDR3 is TGTGCCAGAGGGACTAGCGGGAATACCGGGGAGCTGTTTTTT. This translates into CARGTSGNTGELFF.

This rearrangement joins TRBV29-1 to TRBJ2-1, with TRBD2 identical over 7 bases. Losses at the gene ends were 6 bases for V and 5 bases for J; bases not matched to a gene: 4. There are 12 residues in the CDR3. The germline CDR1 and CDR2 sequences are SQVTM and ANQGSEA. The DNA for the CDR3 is TGCAGCGTCGGTCTAGCGGACAATGAGCAGTTCTTC. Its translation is CSVGLADNEQFF.

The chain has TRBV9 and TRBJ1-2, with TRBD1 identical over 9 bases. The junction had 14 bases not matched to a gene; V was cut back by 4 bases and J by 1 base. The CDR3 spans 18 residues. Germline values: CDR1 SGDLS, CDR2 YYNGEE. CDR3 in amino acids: CASSSGKGRDRDNYGYTF. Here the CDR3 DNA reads TGTGCCAGCAGCTCGGGGAAGGGTAGGGACAGGGATAACTATGGCTACACCTTC.

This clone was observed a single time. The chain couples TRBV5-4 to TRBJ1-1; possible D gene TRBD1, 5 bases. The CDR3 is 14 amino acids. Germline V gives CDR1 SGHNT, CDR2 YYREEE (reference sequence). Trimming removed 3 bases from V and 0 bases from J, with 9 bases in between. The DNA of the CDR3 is TGTGCCAGCAGCTCAACAGGCCTGAACACTGAAGCTTTCTTT. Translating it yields CASSSTGLNTEAFF.

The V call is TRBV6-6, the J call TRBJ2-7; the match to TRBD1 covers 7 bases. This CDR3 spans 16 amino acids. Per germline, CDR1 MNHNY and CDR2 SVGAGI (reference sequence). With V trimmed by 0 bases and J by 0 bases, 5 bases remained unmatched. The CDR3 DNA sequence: TGTGCCAGCAGTTACTCAGGGGGCGTCTCCTCCTACGAGCAGTACTTC. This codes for CASSYSGGVSSYEQYF.

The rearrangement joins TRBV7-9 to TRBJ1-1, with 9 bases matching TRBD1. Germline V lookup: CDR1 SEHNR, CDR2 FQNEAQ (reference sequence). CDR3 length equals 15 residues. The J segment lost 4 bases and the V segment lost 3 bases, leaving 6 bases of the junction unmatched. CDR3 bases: TGTGCCAGCAGCTTTTTACAGGGGGCTGGCACTGAAGCTTTCTTT. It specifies CASSFLQGAGTEAFF.

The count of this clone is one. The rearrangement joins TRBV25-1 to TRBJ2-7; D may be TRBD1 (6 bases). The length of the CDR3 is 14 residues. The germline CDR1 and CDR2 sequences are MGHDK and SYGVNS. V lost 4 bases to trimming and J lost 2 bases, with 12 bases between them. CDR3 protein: CASSVGHTTYEQYF. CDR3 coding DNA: TGTGCCAGCAGTGTGGGACATACAACCTACGAGCAGTACTTC.

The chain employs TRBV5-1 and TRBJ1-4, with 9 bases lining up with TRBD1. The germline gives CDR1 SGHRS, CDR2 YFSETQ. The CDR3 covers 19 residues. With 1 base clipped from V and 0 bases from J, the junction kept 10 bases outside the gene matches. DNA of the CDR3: TGCGCCAGCAGCTTGAAGCCGAACAGGGGGCGTTCAACTAATGAAAAACTGTTTTTT. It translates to CASSLKPNRGRSTNEKLFF.

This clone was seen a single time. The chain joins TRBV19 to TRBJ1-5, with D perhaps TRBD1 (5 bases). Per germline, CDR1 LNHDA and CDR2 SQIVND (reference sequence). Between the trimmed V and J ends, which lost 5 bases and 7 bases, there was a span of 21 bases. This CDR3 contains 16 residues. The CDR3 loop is CASSPEGWGGNQPQHF. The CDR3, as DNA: TGTGCCAGTAGTCCCGAGGGGTGGGGGGGAAACCAGCCCCAGCATTTT.

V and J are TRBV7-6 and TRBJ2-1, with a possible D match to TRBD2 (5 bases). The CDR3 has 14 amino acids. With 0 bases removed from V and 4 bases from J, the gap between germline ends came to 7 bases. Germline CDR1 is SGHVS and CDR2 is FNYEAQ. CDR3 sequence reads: CASSLARRYNEQFF. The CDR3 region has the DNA TGTGCCAGCAGCTTAGCGAGGAGGTACAATGAGCAGTTCTTC.

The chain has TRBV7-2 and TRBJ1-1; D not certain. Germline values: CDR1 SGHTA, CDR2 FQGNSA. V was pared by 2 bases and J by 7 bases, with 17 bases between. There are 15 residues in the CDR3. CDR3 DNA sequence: TGTGCCAGCAGCTTAAACAGCCTTGACGGTGGTGAAGCTTTCTTT. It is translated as CASSLNSLDGGEAFF.

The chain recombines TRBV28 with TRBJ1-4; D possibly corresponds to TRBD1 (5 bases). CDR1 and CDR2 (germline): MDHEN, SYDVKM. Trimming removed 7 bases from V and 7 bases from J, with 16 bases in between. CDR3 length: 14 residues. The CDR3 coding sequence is TGTGCCAGCACCAAAGCGGGGGGAAGTGAAAAACTGTTTTTT. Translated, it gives CASTKAGGSEKLFF.

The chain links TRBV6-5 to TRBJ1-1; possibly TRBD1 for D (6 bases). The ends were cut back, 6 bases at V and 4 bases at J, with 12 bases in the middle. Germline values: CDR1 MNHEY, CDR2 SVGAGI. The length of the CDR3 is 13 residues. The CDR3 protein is CASRSQGGTEAFF. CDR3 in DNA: TGTGCCAGCAGGTCACAGGGCGGCACTGAAGCTTTCTTT.

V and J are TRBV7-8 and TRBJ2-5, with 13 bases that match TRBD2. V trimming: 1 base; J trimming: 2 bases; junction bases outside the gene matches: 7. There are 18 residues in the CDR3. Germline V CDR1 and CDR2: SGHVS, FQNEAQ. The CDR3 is CASSLGLAGGLPQETQYF. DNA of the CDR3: TGTGCCAGCAGCTTAGGACTAGCGGGAGGCCTACCTCAAGAGACCCAGTACTTC.

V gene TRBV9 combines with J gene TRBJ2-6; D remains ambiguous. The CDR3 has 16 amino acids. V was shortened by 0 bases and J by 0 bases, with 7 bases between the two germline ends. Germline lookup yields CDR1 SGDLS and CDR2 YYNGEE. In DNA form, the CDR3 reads TGTGCCAGCAGCGTAGATTCGGTCTCTGGGGCCAACGTCCTGACTTTC. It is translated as CASSVDSVSGANVLTF. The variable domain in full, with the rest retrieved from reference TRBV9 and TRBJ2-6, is DSGVTQTPKHLITATGQRVTLRCSPRSGDLSVYWYQQSLDQGLQFLIQYYNGEERAKGNILERFSAQQFPDLHSELNLSSLELGDSALYFCASSVDSVSGANVLTFGAGSRLTVL.

The CDR3 protein is CASSGFSTGIEAFF. DNA of the CDR3: TGTGCCAGTTCCGGTTTTTCGACAGGGATTGAAGCTTTCTTT. This chain joins TRBV9 and TRBJ1-1; the match to TRBD1 covers 7 bases. V shed 8 bases, J shed 7 bases, and the junction held 14 bases outside the gene matches. Germline CDR1 SGDLS, CDR2 YYNGEE. CDR3 length: 14 amino acids.

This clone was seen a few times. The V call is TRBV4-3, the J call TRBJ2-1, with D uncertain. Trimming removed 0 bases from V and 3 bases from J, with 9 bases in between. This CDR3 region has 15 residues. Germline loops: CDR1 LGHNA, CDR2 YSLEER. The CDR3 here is CASSQEENSYNEQFF. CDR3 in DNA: TGCGCCAGCAGCCAAGAGGAAAACAGCTACAATGAGCAGTTCTTC.

DNA of the CDR3: TGCAGCGTTGAAAGGGACTCCCCCCACGAGCAGTACTTC. It specifies CSVERDSPHEQYF. V and J are TRBV29-1 and TRBJ2-7; a possible D gene is TRBD2 (6 bases). Per the germline V gene, CDR1 is SQVTM and CDR2 is ANQGSEA. Trimming left V 2 bases short and J 5 bases short, with 13 bases between. The CDR3 sequence is 13 residues long.

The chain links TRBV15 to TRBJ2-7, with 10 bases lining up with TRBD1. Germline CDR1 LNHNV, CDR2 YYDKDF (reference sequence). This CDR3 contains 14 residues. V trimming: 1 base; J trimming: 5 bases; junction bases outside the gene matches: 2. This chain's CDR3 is CATSRGGTGDEQYF. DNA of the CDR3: TGTGCCACCAGCAGAGGCGGGACAGGGGACGAGCAGTACTTC. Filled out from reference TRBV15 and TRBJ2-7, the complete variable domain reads DAMVIQNPRYQVTQFGKPVTLSCSQTLNHNVMYWYQQKSSQAPKLLFHYYDKDFNNEADTPDNFQSRRPNTSFCFLDIRSPGLGDTAMYLCATSRGGTGDEQYFGPGTRLTVT.

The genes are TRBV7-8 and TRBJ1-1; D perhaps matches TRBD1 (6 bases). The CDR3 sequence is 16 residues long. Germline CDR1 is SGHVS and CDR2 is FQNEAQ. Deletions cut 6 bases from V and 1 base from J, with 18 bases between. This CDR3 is CASRGGAPQGNTEAFF. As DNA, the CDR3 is TGTGCCAGCAGGGGGGGGGCACCACAGGGGAACACTGAAGCTTTCTTT.

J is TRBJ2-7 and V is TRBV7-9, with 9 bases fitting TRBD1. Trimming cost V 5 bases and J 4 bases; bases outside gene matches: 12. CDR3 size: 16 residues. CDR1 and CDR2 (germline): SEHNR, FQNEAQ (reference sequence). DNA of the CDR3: TGTGCCAGCAGCCCAGGACAGGGGATCGATGTGTACGAGCAGTACTTC. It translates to CASSPGQGIDVYEQYF.